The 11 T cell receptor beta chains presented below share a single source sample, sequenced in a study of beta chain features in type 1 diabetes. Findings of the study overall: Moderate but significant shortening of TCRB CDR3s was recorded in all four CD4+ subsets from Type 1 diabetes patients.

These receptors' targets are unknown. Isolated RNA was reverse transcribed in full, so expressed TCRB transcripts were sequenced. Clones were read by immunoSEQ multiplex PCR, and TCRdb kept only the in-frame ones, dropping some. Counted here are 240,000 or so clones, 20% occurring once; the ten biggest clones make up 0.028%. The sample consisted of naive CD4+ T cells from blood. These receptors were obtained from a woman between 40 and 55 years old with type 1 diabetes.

CDR3 coding DNA: TGTGCCAGCAGCCAAGCACAGGAGACCGGACCCCAATCGCAGTATTTT. Amino acid sequence: CASSQAQETGPQSQYF. The chain has TRBV4-2 and TRBJ2-3; TRBD1 is a possible D gene (5 bases). V shed 1 base and J shed 10 bases, with 21 bases lying between them. There are 16 residues in the CDR3. Germline V gene sequence: CDR1 LGHNA, CDR2 YNFKEQ.

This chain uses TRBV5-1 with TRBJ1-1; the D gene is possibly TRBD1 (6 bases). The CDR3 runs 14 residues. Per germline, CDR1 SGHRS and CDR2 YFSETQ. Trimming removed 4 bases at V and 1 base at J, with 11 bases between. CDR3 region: CASSKEDRNTEAFF. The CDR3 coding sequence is TGCGCCAGCAGCAAGGAGGACAGGAACACTGAAGCTTTCTTT.

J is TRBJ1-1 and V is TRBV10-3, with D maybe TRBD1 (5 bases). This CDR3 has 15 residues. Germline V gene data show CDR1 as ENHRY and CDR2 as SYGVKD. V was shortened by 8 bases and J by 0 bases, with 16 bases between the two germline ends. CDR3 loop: CAISASSRVNTEAFF. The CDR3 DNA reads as TGTGCCATCTCAGCGTCTTCCAGGGTGAACACTGAAGCTTTCTTT.

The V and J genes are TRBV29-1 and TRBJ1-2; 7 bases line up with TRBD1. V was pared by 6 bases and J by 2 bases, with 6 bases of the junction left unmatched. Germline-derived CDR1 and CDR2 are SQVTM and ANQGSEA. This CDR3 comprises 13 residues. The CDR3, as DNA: TGCAGCGTCGACGGGACAGCGAACTATGGCTACACCTTC. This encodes CSVDGTANYGYTF.

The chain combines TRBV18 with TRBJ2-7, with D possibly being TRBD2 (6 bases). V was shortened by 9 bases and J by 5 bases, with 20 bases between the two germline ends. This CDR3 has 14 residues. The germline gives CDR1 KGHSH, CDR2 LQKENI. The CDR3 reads CASTSSGGPDEQYF. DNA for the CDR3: TGTGCCAGTACAAGTAGCGGAGGCCCCGACGAGCAGTACTTC.

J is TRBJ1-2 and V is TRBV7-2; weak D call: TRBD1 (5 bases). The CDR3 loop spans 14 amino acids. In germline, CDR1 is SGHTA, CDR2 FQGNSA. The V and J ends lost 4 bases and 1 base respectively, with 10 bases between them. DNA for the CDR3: TGTGCCAGCAGCTCAGACAGAAGTAACTATGGCTACACCTTC. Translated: CASSSDRSNYGYTF.

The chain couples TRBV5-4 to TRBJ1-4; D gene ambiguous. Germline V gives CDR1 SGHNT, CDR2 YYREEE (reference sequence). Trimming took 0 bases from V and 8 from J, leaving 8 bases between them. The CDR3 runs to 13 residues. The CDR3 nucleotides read TGTGCCAGCAGCTTGGAGGGAGGAGAAAAACTGTTTTTT. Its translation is CASSLEGGEKLFF.

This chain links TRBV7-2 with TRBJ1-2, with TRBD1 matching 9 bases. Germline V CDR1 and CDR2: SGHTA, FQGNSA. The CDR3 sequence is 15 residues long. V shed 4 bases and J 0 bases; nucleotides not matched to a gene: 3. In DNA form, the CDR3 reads TGTGCCAGCAGCTACGACAGGGGGGCTAACTATGGCTACACCTTC. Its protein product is CASSYDRGANYGYTF.

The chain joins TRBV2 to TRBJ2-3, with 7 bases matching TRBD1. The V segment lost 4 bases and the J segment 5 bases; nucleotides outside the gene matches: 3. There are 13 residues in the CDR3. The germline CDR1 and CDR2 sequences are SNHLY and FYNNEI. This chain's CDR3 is CASSVGGEDTQYF. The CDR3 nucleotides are TGTGCCAGCAGTGTAGGGGGCGAAGATACGCAGTATTTT.

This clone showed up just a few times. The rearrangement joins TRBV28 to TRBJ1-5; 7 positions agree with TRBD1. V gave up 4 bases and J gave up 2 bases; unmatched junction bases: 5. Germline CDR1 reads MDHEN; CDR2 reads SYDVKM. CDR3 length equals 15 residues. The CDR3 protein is CASSSRQGGNQPQHF. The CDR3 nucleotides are TGTGCCAGCAGTTCGAGACAGGGTGGCAATCAGCCCCAGCATTTT.

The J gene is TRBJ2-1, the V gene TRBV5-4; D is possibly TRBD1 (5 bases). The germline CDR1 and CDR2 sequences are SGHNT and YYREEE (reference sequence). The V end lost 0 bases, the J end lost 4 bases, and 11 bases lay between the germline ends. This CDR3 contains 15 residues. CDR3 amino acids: CASSLAAGMYNEQFF. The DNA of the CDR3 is TGTGCCAGCAGCTTGGCGGCAGGGATGTACAATGAGCAGTTCTTC.